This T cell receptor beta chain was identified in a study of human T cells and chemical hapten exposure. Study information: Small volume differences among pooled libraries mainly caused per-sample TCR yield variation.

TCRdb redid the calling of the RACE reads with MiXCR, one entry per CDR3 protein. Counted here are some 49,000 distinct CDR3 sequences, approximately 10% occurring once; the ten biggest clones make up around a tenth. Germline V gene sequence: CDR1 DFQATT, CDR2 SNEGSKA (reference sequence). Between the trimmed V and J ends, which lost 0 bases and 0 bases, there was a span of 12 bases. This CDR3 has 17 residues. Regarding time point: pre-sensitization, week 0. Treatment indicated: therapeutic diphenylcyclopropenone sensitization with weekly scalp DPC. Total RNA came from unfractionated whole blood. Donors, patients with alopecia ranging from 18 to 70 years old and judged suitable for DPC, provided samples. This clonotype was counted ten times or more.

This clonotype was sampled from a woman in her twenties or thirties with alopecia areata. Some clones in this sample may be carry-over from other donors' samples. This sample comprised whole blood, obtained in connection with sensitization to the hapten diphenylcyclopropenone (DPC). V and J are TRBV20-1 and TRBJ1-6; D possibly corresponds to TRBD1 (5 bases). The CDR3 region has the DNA TGCAGTGCTAGAGACTCACAGGTCCCCTCCTATAATTCACCCCTCCACTTT. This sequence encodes CSARDSQVPSYNSPLHF.